This T cell receptor beta chain stems from a study of blood T cell repertoires in COVID-19. Original processing methods: Nucleated cell counts were estimated from reference gene primer amplification. Using immunoSEQ multiplex PCR, the repertoire was profiled, and TCRdb retains in-frame clones only, with some absent. V, J and clone size derive from that table, while D and trimming were established from the DNA sequence. Of under 450,000 clones listed, about 91% were seen once; the top ten hold around 1.5%. CDR3 size: 15 residues. Trimming shortened V by 1 base and J by 4 bases, and 13 bases separated the two germline ends. CDR1 and CDR2 from the germline V gene are LGHNA and YSLEER. Seattle cases were enrolled at active infection and followed longitudinally.

Sequencing was done on a sample of peripheral blood. The chain uses TRBV4-3 and TRBJ1-1; D unresolved. This clonotype was obtained from a woman aged 40 to 50 with COVID-19, enrolled during active disease. CDR3 sequence (DNA): TGCGCCAGCAGCCAAGTGGGCAGGTTGTTCACTGAAGCTTTCTTT. As protein: CASSQVGRLFTEAFF.